This T cell receptor (beta chain) is drawn from a study of blood T cell repertoires in COVID-19. Study-level background: T cells, B-cell-depleted T cells, or PBMCs supplied cDNA or gDNA.

Participants were aged 18 to 89 years from about 25 US areas. Grouping used clinical history reported by participants in a survey and questionnaire. TCRdb's copy holds only in-frame clones and misses some; the assay was immunoSEQ multiplex PCR. The data contain a few hundred thousand clones, 92% of them singletons. The CDR3 is made up of 15 amino acids. The V gene end was trimmed by 4 bases and the J gene end by 5 bases; junction bases not matched to a gene: 5. CDR1 and CDR2 (germline): LGHDT, YNNKEL (reference sequence). J is TRBJ1-4 and V is TRBV3-1 (or the pseudogene TRBV3-2), with TRBD1 matching over 9 bases. The receptor's source is a woman between 25 and 40 years old who had recovered from COVID-19. The sample consisted of PBMCs or T cells enriched from blood (not recorded which). The chain's CDR3 is CASSPRTGENEKLFF. The CDR3 nucleotides are TGTGCCAGCAGCCCCCGGACAGGGGAGAATGAAAAACTGTTTTTT.